This TCR beta chain is from a study of blood T cell repertoires in COVID-19. Sequenced by immunoSEQ multiplex PCR; TCRdb stores in-frame clones only, minus some. The sample has some 250,000 clones; around 89% are singletons. Per the germline V gene, CDR1 is SEHNR and CDR2 is FQNEAQ (reference sequence). Trimming took 3 bases from V and 7 from J, leaving 18 bases between them. The CDR3 loop spans 15 amino acids. Sequenced sample: peripheral blood. The receptor was isolated from a woman aged 40 to 50 who had recovered from COVID-19. The chain carries TRBV7-9 and TRBJ1-2; possibly TRBD1 for D (5 bases). The CDR3 DNA reads as TGTGCCAGCAGCTTGGGCGGGACCGTCCAGGGTGGCTACACCTTC. The encoded protein is CASSLGGTVQGGYTF.